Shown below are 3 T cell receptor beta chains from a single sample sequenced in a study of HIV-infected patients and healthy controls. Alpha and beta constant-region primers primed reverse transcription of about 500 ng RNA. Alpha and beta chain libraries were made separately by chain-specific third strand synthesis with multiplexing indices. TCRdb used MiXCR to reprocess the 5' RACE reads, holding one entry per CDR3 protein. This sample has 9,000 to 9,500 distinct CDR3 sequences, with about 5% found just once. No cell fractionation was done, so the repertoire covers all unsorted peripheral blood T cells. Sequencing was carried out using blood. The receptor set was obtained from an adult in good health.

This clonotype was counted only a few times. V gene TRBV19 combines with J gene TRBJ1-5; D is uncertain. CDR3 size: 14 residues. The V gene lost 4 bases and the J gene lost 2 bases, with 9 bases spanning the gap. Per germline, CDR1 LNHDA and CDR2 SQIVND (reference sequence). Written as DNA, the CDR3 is TGTGCCAGTAGTAAATTGGATGGCAATCAGCCCCAGCATTTT. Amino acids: CASSKLDGNQPQHF.

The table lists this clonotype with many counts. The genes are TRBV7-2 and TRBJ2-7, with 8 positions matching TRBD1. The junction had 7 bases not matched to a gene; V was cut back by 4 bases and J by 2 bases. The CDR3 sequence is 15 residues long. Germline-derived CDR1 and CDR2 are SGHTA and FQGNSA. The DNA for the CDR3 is TGTGCCAGCAGCTCCAGCCCGGGACAGGCCTACGAGCAGTACTTC. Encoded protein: CASSSSPGQAYEQYF.

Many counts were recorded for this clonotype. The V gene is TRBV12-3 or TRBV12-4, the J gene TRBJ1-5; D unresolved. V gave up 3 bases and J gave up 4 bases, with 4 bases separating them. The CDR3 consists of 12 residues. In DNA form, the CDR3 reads TGTGCCAGCAGTTTCGATAATCAGCCCCAGCATTTT. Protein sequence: CASSFDNQPQHF.